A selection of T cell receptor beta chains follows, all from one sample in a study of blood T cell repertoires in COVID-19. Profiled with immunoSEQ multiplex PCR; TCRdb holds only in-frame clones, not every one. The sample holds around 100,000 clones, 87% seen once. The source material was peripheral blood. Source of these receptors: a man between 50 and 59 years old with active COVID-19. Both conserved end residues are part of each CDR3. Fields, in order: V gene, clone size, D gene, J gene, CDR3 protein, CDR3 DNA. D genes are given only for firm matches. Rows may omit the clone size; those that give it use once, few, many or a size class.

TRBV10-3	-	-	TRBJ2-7	CVSRRDSSYEQYF	TGTGTGAGCAGGAGGGACAGCTCCTACGAGCAGTACTTC
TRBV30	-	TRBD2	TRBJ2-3	CAWSGYGGLERFPDTQYF	TGTGCCTGGAGTGGTTACGGAGGACTAGAACGATTTCCAGATACGCAGTATTTT
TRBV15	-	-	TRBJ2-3	CATSRVQGGIGDTQYF	TGTGCCACCAGCAGAGTACAGGGTGGGATCGGAGATACGCAGTATTTT
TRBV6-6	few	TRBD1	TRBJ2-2	CASTRTGATNTGELFF	TGTGCCAGCACCCGGACAGGGGCTACGAACACCGGGGAGCTGTTTTTT
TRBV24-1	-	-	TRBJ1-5	CAPHRDDNQPQHF	TGTGCCCCCCACAGGGACGACAATCAGCCCCAGCATTTT
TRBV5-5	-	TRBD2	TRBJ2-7	CASSSLPGLAGGEQYF	TGTGCCAGCAGTTCACTTCCGGGACTAGCAGGTGGAGAGCAGTACTTC
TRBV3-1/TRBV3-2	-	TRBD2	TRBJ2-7	CASSQAGTSGHEQYF	TGTGCCAGCAGCCAAGCCGGGACTAGCGGCCACGAGCAGTACTTC
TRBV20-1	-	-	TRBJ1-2	CSARSLRGYTF	TGCAGTGCTAGATCCCTCCGGGGCTACACCTTC
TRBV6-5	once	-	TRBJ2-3	CASSYLSTDTQYF	TGTGCCAGCAGTTACCTAAGCACAGATACGCAGTATTTT
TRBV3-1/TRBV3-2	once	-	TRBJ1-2	CASSHRGNYGYTF	TGTGCCAGCAGCCACAGGGGAAACTATGGCTACACCTTC
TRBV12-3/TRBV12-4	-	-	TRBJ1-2	CASSLRGYGYTF	TGTGCCAGCAGTTTAAGAGGGTATGGCTACACCTTC
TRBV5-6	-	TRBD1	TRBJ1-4	CASTWTGGLEKLFF	TGTGCCAGCACCTGGACAGGGGGACTGGAAAAACTGTTTTTT
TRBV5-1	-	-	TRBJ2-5	CASSKGGGGETQYF	TGCGCCAGCAGCAAAGGAGGGGGGGGAGAGACCCAGTACTTC
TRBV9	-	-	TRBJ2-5	CASSVGGRRPQETQYF	TGTGCCAGCAGCGTAGGGGGGCGGAGGCCCCAAGAGACCCAGTACTTC
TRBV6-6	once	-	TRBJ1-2	CASSLTGIAYGYTF	TGTGCCAGCAGTCTAACAGGGATCGCCTATGGCTACACCTTC
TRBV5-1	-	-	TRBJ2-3	CASSPGGTQADTQYF	TGCGCCAGCAGCCCAGGGGGGACCCAGGCGGATACGCAGTATTTT
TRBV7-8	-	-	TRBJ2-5	CASSRRRGETQYF	TGTGCCAGCAGCCGAAGGAGGGGAGAGACCCAGTACTTC
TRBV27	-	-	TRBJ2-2	CASSLSRQGWNTGELFF	TGTGCCAGCAGTTTATCGAGGCAGGGGTGGAACACCGGGGAGCTGTTTTTT
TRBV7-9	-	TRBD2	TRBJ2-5	CASSIRLAGQETQYF	TGTGCCAGCAGCATCCGACTAGCGGGACAAGAGACCCAGTACTTC
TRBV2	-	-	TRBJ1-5	CASSDAYSNQPQHF	TGTGCCAGCAGTGATGCGTATAGCAATCAGCCCCAGCATTTT
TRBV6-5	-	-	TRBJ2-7	CATRRFLSYEQYF	TGTGCCACCAGACGGTTCCTCTCCTACGAGCAGTACTTC
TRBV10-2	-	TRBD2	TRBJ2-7	CASSEAGTSGRIQYF	TGCGCCAGCAGTGAGGCAGGGACTAGCGGGCGGATTCAGTACTTC
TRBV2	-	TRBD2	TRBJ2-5	CASRGGDYQYF	TGTGCCAGCAGGGGAGGGGACTACCAGTACTTC
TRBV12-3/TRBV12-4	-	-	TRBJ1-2	CASSLRGNGYTF	TGTGCCAGCAGTTTAAGGGGTAATGGCTACACCTTC
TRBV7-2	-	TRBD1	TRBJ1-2	CASRGVIGQGPNYGYTF	TGTGCCAGCAGGGGGGTTATAGGACAGGGTCCTAACTATGGCTACACCTTC
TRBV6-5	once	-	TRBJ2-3	CASHPAGITDTQYF	TGTGCCAGCCACCCCGCAGGTATCACAGATACGCAGTATTTT
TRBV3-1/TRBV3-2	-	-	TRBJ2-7	CASSPGFWDEQYF	TGTGCCAGCAGCCCGGGGTTTTGGGACGAGCAGTACTTC
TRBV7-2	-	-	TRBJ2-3	CASSLNEASTQYF	TGTGCCAGCAGCTTAAATGAGGCGTCAACGCAGTATTTT
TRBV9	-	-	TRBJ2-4	CASSVGRVTGIQYF	TGTGCCAGCAGCGTAGGTCGAGTTACGGGCATTCAGTACTTC
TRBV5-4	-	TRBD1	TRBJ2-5	CASSLYSRGQETQYF	TGTGCCAGCAGCTTGTACAGCAGGGGGCAGGAGACCCAGTACTTC
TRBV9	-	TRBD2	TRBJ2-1	CASCLSGGTNNEQFF	TGTGCCAGTTGCCTTAGCGGGGGCACAAACAATGAGCAGTTCTTC
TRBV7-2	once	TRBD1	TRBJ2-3	CASQTDRGGNTQYF	TGTGCCAGCCAAACCGACAGGGGTGGGAATACGCAGTATTTT
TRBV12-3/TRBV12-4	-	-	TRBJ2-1	CASSPGPYNEQFF	TGTGCCAGCAGCCCAGGGCCCTACAATGAGCAGTTCTTC
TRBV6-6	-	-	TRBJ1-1	CASSYFPGTEAFF	TGTGCCAGCAGTTACTTCCCGGGGACTGAAGCTTTCTTT
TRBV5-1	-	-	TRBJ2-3	CASSPLDLTTSTDTQYF	TGCGCCAGCAGCCCGCTAGATCTGACTACTAGCACAGATACGCAGTATTTT
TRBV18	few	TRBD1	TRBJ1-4	CASSTQGVFSKLFF	TGTGCCAGCTCAACACAGGGGGTGTTTTCAAAACTGTTTTTT
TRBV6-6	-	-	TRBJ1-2	CASNPRPEIYGYTF	TGTGCCAGCAACCCCCGTCCGGAGATCTATGGCTACACCTTC
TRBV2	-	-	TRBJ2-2	CASTPSAKGVRTGELFF	TGTGCCAGCACCCCTTCGGCTAAGGGAGTTCGGACCGGGGAGCTGTTTTTT
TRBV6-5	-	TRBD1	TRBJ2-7	CASSLDRAYEQYF	TGTGCCAGCAGTTTAGACAGGGCCTACGAGCAGTACTTC
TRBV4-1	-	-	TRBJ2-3	CASSQGEAMDTQYF	TGCGCCAGCAGCCAAGGAGAGGCAATGGATACGCAGTATTTT
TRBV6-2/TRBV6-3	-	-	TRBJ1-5	CASSLSQYRWPGQPQHF	TGTGCCAGCAGTTTATCCCAATACAGGTGGCCGGGTCAGCCCCAGCATTTT
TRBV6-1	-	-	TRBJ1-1	CASSEARWYRDTEAFF	TGTGCCAGCAGTGAAGCGAGGTGGTACCGGGACACTGAAGCTTTCTTT